One sample yielded the 26 T cell receptor beta chains listed below, sequenced in a study. Clones were read by immunoSEQ multiplex PCR, and TCRdb kept only the in-frame ones, dropping some. The sample contains about 68,000 clones, just under 95% of which appear only once. Sequencing was performed on PBMCs. These receptor sequences come from a man aged 40-55 years with rheumatoid arthritis.

The chain combines TRBV25-1 with TRBJ1-2; 8 positions match TRBD1. The V gene's germline CDR1 is MGHDK and CDR2 SYGVNS. Trimming took 4 bases from V and 8 from J; bases not matched to a gene: 6. The CDR3 length is 13 residues. For the CDR3, the DNA is TGTGCCAGCAGTGCTCAGGGGGCAAGGGGCTACACCTTC. Its protein is CASSAQGARGYTF.

J is TRBJ2-5 and V is TRBV2; 8 bases are shared with TRBD1. The CDR3 has 14 amino acids. The trim removed 9 bases at V and 2 bases at J, leaving 8 bases unmatched. Germline V gene sequence: CDR1 SNHLY, CDR2 FYNNEI. The CDR3 coding sequence is TGTGCCAGTACCGGGACAGGTCCGCAAGAGACCCAGTACTTC. Its protein is CASTGTGPQETQYF.

The chain carries TRBV4-1 and TRBJ2-7, with unresolved D. Germline V gene lookup returns CDR1 MGHRA and CDR2 YSYEKL. V shed 2 bases and J shed 5 bases, with 13 bases lying between them. The CDR3 is 14 amino acids. The CDR3 spells CASSQLNTADEQYF. CDR3 sequence (DNA): TGCGCCAGCAGCCAATTAAACACGGCGGACGAGCAGTACTTC.

The V call is TRBV19, the J call TRBJ1-5; D unclear. Germline CDR1 and CDR2: LNHDA and SQIVND (reference sequence). The CDR3 extends over 14 amino acids. Trimming cost V 5 bases and J 2 bases, with 10 bases left between them. CDR3 DNA sequence: TGTGCCAGTAGTCCCCGGATCGGCAATCAGCCCCAGCATTTT. The encoded protein is CASSPRIGNQPQHF.

This clone has only one observation. J is TRBJ1-2 and V is TRBV6-1; 8 bases map to TRBD1. The CDR3 has 15 amino acids. CDR1 and CDR2 from the germline V gene are MNHNS and SASEGT. With 3 bases clipped from V and 0 bases from J, the junction kept 3 bases outside the gene matches. The DNA for the CDR3 is TGTGCCAGCAGTGAGGACAGGGCGACTAACTATGGCTACACCTTC. Protein: CASSEDRATNYGYTF.

In its sample, this clone was seen once. This sequence joins TRBV28 and TRBJ2-7; the D is unclear. The germline gives CDR1 MDHEN, CDR2 SYDVKM. This CDR3 spans 12 amino acids. The germline V and J ends were trimmed by 1 base and 6 bases, with 7 bases remaining between them. This CDR3 is CASSLSLGEQYF. Here the CDR3 DNA reads TGTGCCAGCAGTTTATCCCTCGGCGAGCAGTACTTC. The variable domain in full, with the rest retrieved from reference TRBV28 and TRBJ2-7, is DVKVTQSSRYLVKRTGEKVFLECVQDMDHENMFWYRQDPGLGLRLIYFSYDVKMKEKGDIPEGYSVSREKKERFSLILESASTNQTSMYLCASSLSLGEQYFGPGTRLTVT.

The chain carries TRBV24-1 and TRBJ1-5; maybe TRBD1 (5 bases). The germline CDR1 and CDR2 sequences are KGHDR and SFDVKD. The CDR3 has 15 amino acids. V gave up 7 bases and J gave up 4 bases, with 16 bases separating them. Here the CDR3 reads CATSGLGAGNQPQHF. The CDR3 coding sequence is TGTGCCACCAGCGGACTAGGGGCTGGTAATCAGCCCCAGCATTTT.

In its sample, this clone was seen once. The CDR3 loop is CASSSGLAGGPRAGELFF. CDR3 nucleotide sequence: TGTGCCAGCTCGTCGGGACTAGCGGGAGGGCCTCGAGCCGGGGAGCTGTTTTTT. The chain combines TRBV18 with TRBJ2-2; 16 bases fit TRBD2. Germline assignment: CDR1 KGHSH and CDR2 LQKENI. This CDR3 comprises 18 residues. With 6 bases clipped from V and 6 bases from J, the junction kept 10 bases outside the gene matches.

V usage is TRBV5-6 and J usage is TRBJ1-3; D not resolved. Per the germline V gene, CDR1 is SGHDT and CDR2 is YYEEEE. The CDR3 is 15 residues long. Trimming pared 4 bases from V and 0 bases from J, leaving 11 bases between. CDR3 sequence reads: CASSRRVHSGNTIYF. DNA of the CDR3: TGTGCCAGCAGCCGCCGGGTCCACTCTGGAAACACCATATATTTT. Full variable domain (outside the CDR3, taken from reference TRBV5-6 and TRBJ1-3): DAGVTQSPTHLIKTRGQQVTLRCSPKSGHDTVSWYQQALGQGPQFIFQYYEEEERQRGNFPDRFSGHQFPNYSSELNVNALLLGDSALYLCASSRRVHSGNTIYFGEGSWLTVV.

The chain carries TRBV7-9 and TRBJ1-4, with D unclear. Germline V gene sequence: CDR1 SEHNR, CDR2 FQNEAQ (reference sequence). This CDR3 contains 14 residues. V gave up 2 bases and J gave up 8 bases, with 12 bases separating them. The CDR3 sequence is CASSLPRSYEKLFF. CDR3 DNA sequence: TGTGCCAGCAGCTTACCCCGAAGTTACGAAAAACTGTTTTTT.

There are a few counts of this clone. The CDR3 loop is CASSLSRWRTQYF. CDR3 bases: TGTGCCAGCAGCCTCAGCCGCTGGCGGACCCAGTACTTC. The chain combines TRBV3-1 (or the pseudogene TRBV3-2) with TRBJ2-5; D call uncertain. This CDR3 region has 13 residues. Trimming stripped 4 bases from V and 7 bases from J, with 13 bases between. Germline lookup yields CDR1 LGHDT and CDR2 YNNKEL (reference sequence).

V is TRBV5-6 and J is TRBJ2-2, with TRBD2 as a possible D gene (6 bases). CDR1 SGHDT and CDR2 YYEEEE come from the germline V gene. Trimming pared 5 bases from V and 1 base from J, leaving 18 bases between. CDR3 size: 17 residues. The CDR3 nucleotides are TGTGCCAGCAGAAGCTTGCATCCGGGGGAGAACACCGGGGAGCTGTTTTTT. It is translated as CASRSLHPGENTGELFF.

In its sample, this clone was seen once. The genes are TRBV30 and TRBJ2-1, with D perhaps TRBD2 (5 bases). The CDR3 is 11 amino acids. V shed 0 bases and J shed 11 bases, with 8 bases lying between them. The germline CDR1 and CDR2 sequences are GTSNPN and SVGIG (reference sequence). The DNA for the CDR3 is TGTGCCTGGAGTGTGGGGAGACAGCAGTTCTTC. It codes for CAWSVGRQQFF. The full variable domain, rest sourced from reference TRBV30 and TRBJ2-1, is SQTIHQWPATLVQPVGSPLSLECTVEGTSNPNLYWYRQAAGRGLQLLFYSVGIGQISSEVPQNLSASRPQDRQFILSSKKLLLSDSGFYLCAWSVGRQQFFGPGTRLTVL.

This clone was seen only once. V gene TRBV11-3 combines with J gene TRBJ2-1; the match to TRBD2 covers 8 bases. Germline CDR1 reads SGHNT; CDR2 reads YENEEA. The CDR3 totals 16 residues. Germline trimming cut 1 base from V and 4 bases from J; bases unmatched to any gene: 6. CDR3 nucleotides: TGTGCCAGCAGCTTAGTGGCGGGAGGCGCGTACAATGAGCAGTTCTTC. This translates into CASSLVAGGAYNEQFF.

The CDR3 is CSVVGGAPYEKLFF. Here the CDR3 DNA reads TGCAGCGTCGTGGGGGGGGCGCCATATGAAAAACTGTTTTTT. The rearrangement uses TRBV29-1 and TRBJ1-4; tentatively, D is TRBD1 (6 bases). The CDR3 totals 14 residues. CDR1 SQVTM and CDR2 ANQGSEA come from the germline V gene. Trimming shortened V by 6 bases and J by 6 bases, and 17 bases separated the two germline ends.

The rearrangement links TRBV19 to TRBJ1-6; D is undetermined. V shed 1 base and J shed 7 bases, with 8 bases lying between them. The CDR3 runs to 14 residues. Germline V gene data show CDR1 as LNHDA and CDR2 as SQIVND (reference sequence). For the CDR3, the DNA is TGTGCCAGTAGTATAGGTTCAGTGAATTCACCCCTCCACTTT. This translates into CASSIGSVNSPLHF.

This rearrangement joins TRBV29-1 to TRBJ2-1; 9 bases fit TRBD2. Germline assignment: CDR1 SQVTM and CDR2 ANQGSEA. The CDR3 length is 15 residues. The V and J ends lost 7 bases and 7 bases, in that order; junction bases with no gene match: 14. The CDR3 nucleotides are TGCAGCGCACCACGGGCAGCGGGAGGTCCGAATGAGCAGTTCTTC. Protein product: CSAPRAAGGPNEQFF.

The V gene is TRBV6-6, the J gene TRBJ2-7, with TRBD2 identical over 10 bases. The CDR3 totals 15 residues. V trimming: 6 bases; J trimming: 2 bases; junction bases outside the gene matches: 7. CDR1 is MNHNY and CDR2 is SVGAGI in the germline V gene (reference sequence). CDR3 bases: TGTGCCAGCAGCTACCTAGCGGGAGACACCTACGAGCAGTACTTC. Translation gives CASSYLAGDTYEQYF.

This chain uses TRBV25-1 with TRBJ1-2, with no clear D. Per the germline V gene, CDR1 is MGHDK and CDR2 is SYGVNS. V lost 7 bases, J lost 6 bases, and 6 bases lay in between. The CDR3 consists of 10 residues. CDR3 in amino acids: CASKEDGYTF. The CDR3 bases are TGTGCCAGCAAAGAAGATGGCTACACCTTC.

The count of this clone is one. Other DNA sequences in this specimen translate into the identical CDR3. V usage is TRBV6-5 and J usage is TRBJ1-1; TRBD1 matches at 8 bases. Germline trimming cut 0 bases from V and 2 bases from J; bases unmatched to any gene: 2. This CDR3 has 15 amino acids. Germline lookup yields CDR1 MNHEY and CDR2 SVGAGI. CDR3 sequence reads: CASSYSDRANTEAFF. DNA of the CDR3: TGTGCCAGCAGTTACTCGGACAGGGCTAACACTGAAGCTTTCTTT.

V is TRBV7-8 and J is TRBJ2-2, with D possibly matching TRBD2 (7 bases). The CDR3 spans 16 residues. CDR1 and CDR2 (germline): SGHVS, FQNEAQ. Trimming shortened V by 5 bases and J by 1 base, and 14 bases separated the two germline ends. CDR3 residues: CASSLGASGNTGELFF. CDR3 nucleotide sequence: TGTGCCAGCAGCCTGGGGGCTAGCGGGAACACCGGGGAGCTGTTTTTT.

The rearrangement links TRBV2 to TRBJ2-2; D tentatively fits TRBD1 or TRBD2 (5 bases each). Trimming removed 8 bases from V and 7 bases from J, with 14 bases in between. CDR1 SNHLY and CDR2 FYNNEI come from the germline V gene. This CDR3 is 13 amino acids long. CDR3 amino acids: CASRRESSGELFF. The CDR3, as DNA: TGTGCCAGCCGCAGGGAGAGCAGCGGGGAGCTGTTTTTT.

In DNA, the CDR3 is TGTGCCAGTAGTGATCGGGGGGTCGAGACCCAGTACTTC. Encoded protein: CASSDRGVETQYF. The chain carries TRBV19 and TRBJ2-5, with 7 bases identical to TRBD2. The CDR3 has 13 amino acids. V was clipped by 5 bases and J by 5 bases; unmatched bases: 5. The germline V gene encodes CDR1 LNHDA and CDR2 SQIVND (reference sequence).

The V call is TRBV4-1, the J call TRBJ2-3, with 12 bases fitting TRBD2. The CDR3 is 20 residues long. Germline lookup yields CDR1 MGHRA and CDR2 YSYEKL. J gave up 0 bases and V 1 base, and 11 bases lay outside the gene matches. CDR3 bases: TGCGCCAGCAGCCAAGTCGGGCTAGCGGGGGGGTTGGGTAGCACAGATACGCAGTATTTT. This encodes CASSQVGLAGGLGSTDTQYF.

This sequence joins TRBV7-3 and TRBJ2-1, with no clear D. Trimming took off 5 bases at V and 5 bases at J, with 16 bases between the two ends. The germline V gene has CDR1 SGHTA and CDR2 FQGTGA. The CDR3 runs 15 residues. For the CDR3, the DNA is TGTGCCAGCAGCAGATCGGTGACGGCTAACAATGAGCAGTTCTTC. Translating gives CASSRSVTANNEQFF.

This chain uses TRBV3-1 (or the pseudogene TRBV3-2) with TRBJ1-2, with TRBD1 identical over 7 bases. The J segment lost 2 bases and the V segment lost 4 bases, leaving 1 base of the junction unmatched. This CDR3 is built from 13 residues. Looked up from germline, CDR1 is LGHDT and CDR2 is YNNKEL (reference sequence). CDR3 sequence reads: CASSPGQNYGYTF. The CDR3 bases are TGTGCCAGCAGCCCGGGACAGAACTATGGCTACACCTTC.